This TCR beta chain emerged from a study of CD8 T cells in ankylosing spondylitis. Study-wide points: Characteristic of ankylosing spondylitis blood, it appeared, was a TCR beta motif comprising roughly 8 highly homologous variants.

TCRdb ran MiXCR on the 5' RACE reads and lists one entry per CDR3 protein. The table records just under 350,000 distinct CDR3 sequences, 14% to 15% of them present only once. This clonotype was found many times. The antigen remains undetermined. The length of the CDR3 is 12 residues. Between the trimmed V and J ends, which lost 0 bases and 4 bases, there was a span of 6 bases. CDR1 is DFQATT and CDR2 is SNEGSKA in the germline V gene (reference sequence). The clonotype comes from a male donor with ankylosing spondylitis or in good health (not recorded which). What was sequenced was blood, either unsorted or a sorted T cell fraction (not recorded which). This chain joins TRBV20-1 and TRBJ1-2; D remains ambiguous. CDR3 in DNA: TGCAGTGCTAGAGATGGTGCCTATGGCTACACCTTC. Its protein is CSARDGAYGYTF.